This is a list of T cell receptor beta chains from one sample in a study of CD8 T cells in ankylosing spondylitis. TCRdb re-derived calls from the 5' RACE reads in MiXCR, one entry per CDR3 protein. The profile shows around 330,000 distinct CDR3 sequences, roughly 10% of them singletons. The sequenced sample consisted of blood, either unsorted or a sorted T cell fraction (not recorded which). The receptors derive from a female donor with ankylosing spondylitis or in good health (not recorded which). The CDR3 runs from the conserved cysteine through the conserved F or W. The D gene is left open where the match is weak. Clone size is shown for a subset of rows, as once, few, many or a class of expanded clone.

v_gene: TRBV10-3; abundance: many; j_gene: TRBJ2-2; len: 13; d_gene: TRBD2; CDR3nt: TGTGCCATCAGACTAGCGGGCCCCGGGGAGCTGTTTTTT; CDR3aa: CAIRLAGPGELFF
v_gene: TRBV12-3/TRBV12-4; abundance: many; j_gene: TRBJ2-1; len: 14; d_gene: TRBD2; CDR3nt: TGTGCCAGCAGCACTAGCGGGGGGGCCAAGGAGCAGTTCTTC; CDR3aa: CASSTSGGAKEQFF
v_gene: TRBV27; abundance: many; j_gene: TRBJ2-5; len: 12; d_gene: TRBD2; CDR3nt: TGTGCCAGCAGTTTCCGGGGGGGGACCCAGTACTTC; CDR3aa: CASSFRGGTQYF
v_gene: TRBV5-6; abundance: many; j_gene: TRBJ2-7; len: 14; d_gene: TRBD2; CDR3nt: TGTGCCAGCAGCTTGGTGGGGGGGGACTACGAGCAGTACTTC; CDR3aa: CASSLVGGDYEQYF
v_gene: TRBV12-3/TRBV12-4; abundance: many; j_gene: TRBJ2-2; len: 13; d_gene: NA; CDR3nt: TGTGCCAGCGGTAGTACCAACACCGGGGAGCTGTTTTTT; CDR3aa: CASGSTNTGELFF
v_gene: TRBV5-1; abundance: many; j_gene: TRBJ2-3; len: 13; d_gene: NA; CDR3nt: TGCGCCAGCAGCAACCCTAGCACAGATACGCAGTATTTT; CDR3aa: CASSNPSTDTQYF
v_gene: TRBV5-1; abundance: many; j_gene: TRBJ2-1; len: 13; d_gene: TRBD2; CDR3nt: TGCGCCAGCAGCTTGGGACTAGCTCTTGAGCAGTTCTTC; CDR3aa: CASSLGLALEQFF
v_gene: TRBV6-2/TRBV6-3; abundance: many; j_gene: TRBJ2-2; len: 15; d_gene: TRBD2; CDR3nt: TGTGCCAGCAGTTATTCAGGACTAGACTCCGGGGAGCTGTTTTTT; CDR3aa: CASSYSGLDSGELFF
v_gene: TRBV20-1; abundance: many; j_gene: TRBJ2-7; len: 15; d_gene: TRBD2; CDR3nt: TGCAGTGCTAGAGATTCGGCTAGCGGGTTCTACGAGCAGTACTTC; CDR3aa: CSARDSASGFYEQYF
v_gene: TRBV5-6; abundance: NA; j_gene: TRBJ2-7; len: 15; d_gene: NA; CDR3nt: TGTGCCAGCAGCTTGGAACAGCCCGGCAGCTACGAGCGGTACTTC; CDR3aa: CASSLEQPGSYERYF
v_gene: TRBV29-1; abundance: many; j_gene: TRBJ2-3; len: 13; d_gene: NA; CDR3nt: TGCAGCGGTGGGGGGACTTTAGGAGATACGCAGTATTTT; CDR3aa: CSGGGTLGDTQYF
v_gene: TRBV29-1; abundance: NA; j_gene: TRBJ2-7; len: 13; d_gene: TRBD2; CDR3nt: TGCAGCGTTGGCGATGGGAGGGCCTTCGAGCAGTACTTC; CDR3aa: CSVGDGRAFEQYF
v_gene: TRBV5-4; abundance: many; j_gene: TRBJ1-4; len: 15; d_gene: NA; CDR3nt: TGTGCCAGCAGCTCGGAAGCGTCAACTAATGAAAAACTGTTTTTT; CDR3aa: CASSSEASTNEKLFF
v_gene: TRBV12-3/TRBV12-4; abundance: many; j_gene: TRBJ2-3; len: 12; d_gene: NA; CDR3nt: TGTGCCAGTGGGGGCAGCACAGATACGCAGTATTTT; CDR3aa: CASGGSTDTQYF
v_gene: TRBV12-3/TRBV12-4; abundance: many; j_gene: TRBJ2-2; len: 14; d_gene: TRBD1; CDR3nt: TGTGCCAGCAGAAGGGACAGCAACACCGGGGAGCTGTTTTTT; CDR3aa: CASRRDSNTGELFF